Reported below is one T cell receptor beta chain. Healthy bone marrow donors made up the donors. The sample originates from a study of cytomegalovirus exposure and HLA in healthy donors. The PCR employed 60 Vbeta primers together with 13 Jbeta primers. Profiling relied on immunoSEQ multiplex PCR, and the TCRdb table lists in-frame clones only, not all of them. The table lists about 150,000 clones, with under 2% in the top ten. The CDR3 is 16 amino acids. J gave up 2 bases and V 0 bases, and 4 bases lay outside the gene matches. The germline gives CDR1 SGHVS, CDR2 FNYEAQ. V usage is TRBV7-6 and J usage is TRBJ2-7; 10 bases line up with TRBD2. The source material was PBMCs. This TCR came from a woman aged 45-60 years in good health and CMV-seronegative. CDR3 amino acids: CASSLAGLADTYEQYF. CDR3 in DNA: TGTGCCAGCAGCTTAGCTGGACTAGCGGATACCTACGAGCAGTACTTC. The variable domain in full, with the rest retrieved from reference TRBV7-6 and TRBJ2-7, is GAGVSQSPRYKVTKRGQDVALRCDPISGHVSLYWYRQALGQGPEFLTYFNYEAQQDKSGLPNDRFSAERPEGSISTLTIQRTEQRDSAMYRCASSLAGLADTYEQYFGPGTRLTVT.